The rows below give T cell receptor beta chains drawn from one sample of a study of blood T cell repertoires in COVID-19. The method was immunoSEQ multiplex PCR; TCRdb's version includes in-frame clones alone and lacks a portion of them. The repertoire includes about 130,000 clones, under 95% of them detected once, and 4% to 5% sits in the top ten. The sample taken for sequencing was peripheral blood. These receptors came from a man between 60 and 75 years old with COVID-19, enrolled during active disease. Both conserved end residues are trimmed from each CDR3.

J gene: TRBJ2-2
V gene: TRBV29-1
CDR3 protein: SGQGATNTGELF

J gene: TRBJ1-1
V gene: TRBV6-1
CDR3 protein: ASSEAGSRTEAF

J gene: TRBJ2-2
V gene: TRBV19
CDR3 protein: ASSRGQGDTGELF

J gene: TRBJ2-5
V gene: TRBV2
CDR3 protein: ASSDRQGQETQY

J gene: TRBJ1-6
V gene: TRBV6-1
CDR3 protein: ASSEGSEDSPLH

J gene: TRBJ2-7
V gene: TRBV25-1
CDR3 protein: ASSEAGTRMAEGEQY

J gene: TRBJ2-2
V gene: TRBV3-1/TRBV3-2
CDR3 protein: ASSQDLSTGELF

J gene: TRBJ1-4
V gene: TRBV3-1/TRBV3-2
CDR3 protein: ASSRQGREKLF

J gene: TRBJ2-7
V gene: TRBV27
CDR3 protein: ASCPSGGDYEQY

J gene: TRBJ2-3
V gene: TRBV6-5
CDR3 protein: ASVGPDTQY

J gene: TRBJ2-1
V gene: TRBV7-3
CDR3 protein: ASSFKTGAYNEQF

J gene: TRBJ2-7
V gene: TRBV10-3
CDR3 protein: AISGSGQGYEQY

J gene: TRBJ2-7
V gene: TRBV19
CDR3 protein: ASSMSPPYEQY

J gene: TRBJ2-5
V gene: TRBV6-1
CDR3 protein: ASSEERAGGPQETQY

J gene: TRBJ2-5
V gene: TRBV6-2/TRBV6-3
CDR3 protein: ASSRPGTEQETQY